This record looks at one TCR beta chain sequence and its context. Its specific antigen is unknown. The input lacks base qualities; no much larger clone sits a single base away. The data belong to a study of shared clonotypes between healthy human individuals (dated by TCRdb to the early 2020s). As for the study more broadly: A couple of women and a few men aged 18 to 49 years were included in the cohort. For each donor, CD4 naive and CD4 memory were each run on three plates, CD8 naive on two plates, and CD8 memory on one plate. To estimate repertoire size and how much clonotypes are shared between individuals, the study performed deep sequencing of blood TCR repertoires from a handful of healthy adults. Libraries were prepared and TCR repertoires were sequenced by different laboratories using diverse techniques, in order to increase sequencing depth and limit assay-specific biases. Between about 0.9 and 10 billion PBMCs per donor were obtained by leukapheresis.

Trimming takes 2 bases off V and 9 bases off J; junction bases not matched to a gene: 6. The CDR3, cysteine through phenylalanine, is 12 amino acids long. Only CDR3 DNA is held: 36 bases, read in frame from base 1. The germline V gene provides CDR1 SQVTM and CDR2 ANQGSEA. What the study reported, not specific to this receptor: Because the study included only a small number of donors, the genetic and exposure-history diversity represented was limited. Incomplete sequencing was indicated by rarefaction of sorted-subset datasets, despite the large sequencing depth. Naive subsets generally had larger estimated clonotype richness than memory subsets. Compared with non-shared clonotypes, the clonotypes found in all four sorted-subset donors had higher generation probabilities. Across a handful of donors, roughly 5% of naive CD4, approximately 3.6% of naive CD8, under 2.5% of memory CD4, and over 0.35% of memory CD8 clonotypes were shared. Pairwise subsampling led to the expectation that sequencing depth would affect the degree of clonotype sharing among donors. Only blood was sampled, and tissue TCR repertoires likely differ from those in blood.

The donors were healthy, HIV-negative adults who had no recently reported acute infections or vaccinations. All donors were Caucasian adults living in Nashville, Tennessee, USA. CD4+ T cells were enriched by magnetic negative selection, after which naive cells were positively selected on CD45RA and the negative fraction was taken as the memory subset. After blood collection by leukapheresis, PBMCs were isolated using Ficoll-Histopaque density gradient centrifugation and then cryopreserved in the vapor phase of liquid nitrogen. Analytical flow cytometry was used to check the purity and quantity of every magnetically sorted T cell population. From each sorted fraction, genomic DNA was isolated and quantified by UV absorbance on a Nanodrop 2000c. Using the deep immunoSEQ assay, multiplex PCR amplified TCR CDR3 regions from genomic DNA. For each cell subset, the extracted genomic DNA was distributed evenly across all wells of several immunoSEQ 96-well plates, and each plate served as one replicate. For sorted subsets, about 200 ng genomic DNA, equal to about 30,000 T cell genomes, was loaded into each replicate PCR. Purified libraries were quantified with a Qubit 3.0 fluorometer, sized on a Bioanalyzer 2100, and re-quantified with the KAPA Library Quantification kit. Every immunoSEQ 96-well plate was sequenced on a dedicated single-read 150-cycle Illumina NextSeq 550 flow cell. In the original analysis: Because only junctional sequences without quality scores were contained in the immunoSEQ output, filtering matching that applied to full-length reads could not be performed. Sequences were annotated with PyIR, a Python wrapper for IgBLAST v1.9, and V/J genes and CDR3 were assigned using IMGT germline references. Reads with weak V/J assignments (E-value above 1e-6), missing CDR3, stop codons, out-of-frame junctions, or ambiguous translated residues were removed. V3J clonotypes were defined as sequences sharing an identical inferred V gene, J gene, and CDR3 amino acid sequence. To compute the percentage overlap between repertoires, the number of shared unique clonotypes was divided by the size of the smaller repertoire. Repertoire richness was assessed with RTK rarefaction, the Chao1 estimator, and Recon v2.1 estimates of unobserved clonotypes. For all TCRbeta clonotypes obtained by the gDNA method from several donors, generation probabilities were computed with OLGA. Imported from immuneACCESS, the table was reduced by TCRdb to in-frame sequences with V and J called. These copies leave out some clones; in studies compared against another copy, an unresolved V gene accounts for under half, and the cause of the remainder is not known. V, J and clone size are taken as reported in that table, and D and trimming were inferred from the DNA itself. The table for this sample lists around 1 million clones; 76% of them were counted only once. Over 1.3% of the sample is held by the ten biggest clonotypes.

This receptor was obtained from a young man in good health. Sequences were obtained from memory CD4+ T cells sorted from blood. The cell subset or site label, as the study defines it: CD45RA-negative fraction. The rearranged segments are TRBV29-1 and TRBJ2-7, with 8 bases matching TRBD1. CDR3 sequence: CSVEKGQGGQYF. The nucleotides are TGCAGCGTTGAAAAAGGACAGGGAGGGCAGTACTTC.